Reported below is one TCR beta chain. The antigen is undetermined. The sample comes from a study of cytomegalovirus exposure and HLA in healthy donors. Using immunoSEQ multiplex PCR, the repertoire was profiled, and TCRdb retains in-frame clones only, with some absent. The sample records 100,000 to 120,000 clones, approximately 89% being singletons. CDR1 is MNHEY and CDR2 is SMNVEV in the germline V gene (reference sequence). This CDR3 has 15 residues. The V gene lost 7 bases and the J gene lost 5 bases, with 18 bases spanning the gap. Points from the study as a whole: The classifier was said to identify cytomegalovirus status with high specificity and sensitivity. Clusters of TCRs from the first cohort tended to co-occur in the roughly 120 validation repertoires (as a later analysis found).

Sequenced input: PBMCs. The chain recombines TRBV27 with TRBJ2-1, with D possibly matching TRBD2 (5 bases). This TCR came from a woman aged 18 to 35 in good health and CMV-seronegative. CDR3 sequence: CASTLGVEGNNEQFF. DNA for the CDR3: TGTGCCAGCACCCTTGGGGTTGAGGGAAACAATGAGCAGTTCTTC.